This TCR beta chain originates from a study of blood T cell repertoires in COVID-19. In the study overall: Samples of COVID-19 (acute and convalescent) were obtained from the United States, Italy and Spain. Sources were T cells, B-cell-depleted T cells, or PBMCs; the material itself was cDNA or gDNA.

There are 16 residues in the CDR3. V lost 2 bases and J lost 3; bases outside the gene matches: 8. CDR1 LNHDA and CDR2 SQIVND come from the germline V gene (reference sequence). Followed over time, Seattle patients had been enrolled while infection was active. Original processing methods: Reference gene primer amplification gave estimated nucleated cell counts. Sequenced by immunoSEQ multiplex PCR; TCRdb stores in-frame clones only, minus some. V and J calls and clone size are copied from that table; D and trimming were computed from the DNA. This sample has 210,000 or so clones; 85% occur once, and the top ten carry about 5.1%.

The specimen sequenced was peripheral blood. The TCR comes from a man between 50 and 59 years old with COVID-19, enrolled during active disease. The V call is TRBV19, the J call TRBJ1-1; 8 nucleotides align to TRBD1. The CDR3, as DNA: TGTGCCAGTAGTATAATAAAGGACAGGGTTTACACTGAAGCTTTCTTT. The encoded protein is CASSIIKDRVYTEAFF.